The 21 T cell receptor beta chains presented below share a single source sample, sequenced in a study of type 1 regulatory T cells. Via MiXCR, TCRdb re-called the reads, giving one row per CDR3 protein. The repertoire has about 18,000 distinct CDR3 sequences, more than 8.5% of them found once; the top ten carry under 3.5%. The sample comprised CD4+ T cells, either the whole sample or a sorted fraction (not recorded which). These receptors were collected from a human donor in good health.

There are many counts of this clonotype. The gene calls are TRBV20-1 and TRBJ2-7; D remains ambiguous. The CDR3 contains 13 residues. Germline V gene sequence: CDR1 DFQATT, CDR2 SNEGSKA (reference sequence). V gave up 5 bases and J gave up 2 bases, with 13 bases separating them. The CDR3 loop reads CSALRLETYEQYF. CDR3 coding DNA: TGCAGTGCTCTGAGACTGGAGACCTACGAGCAGTACTTC.

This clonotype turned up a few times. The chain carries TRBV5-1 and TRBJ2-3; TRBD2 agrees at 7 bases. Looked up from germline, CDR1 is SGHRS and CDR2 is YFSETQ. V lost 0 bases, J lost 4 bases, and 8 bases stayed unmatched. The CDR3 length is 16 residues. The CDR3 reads CASSLATSGNPDTQYF. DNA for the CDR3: TGCGCCAGCAGCTTGGCCACCAGCGGGAACCCAGATACGCAGTATTTT.

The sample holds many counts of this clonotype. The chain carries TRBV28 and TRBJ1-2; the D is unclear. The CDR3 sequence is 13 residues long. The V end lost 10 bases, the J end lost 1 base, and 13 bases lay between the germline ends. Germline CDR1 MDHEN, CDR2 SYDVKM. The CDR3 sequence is CATWNDVNYGYTF. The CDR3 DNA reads TGTGCCACATGGAATGATGTTAACTATGGCTACACCTTC.

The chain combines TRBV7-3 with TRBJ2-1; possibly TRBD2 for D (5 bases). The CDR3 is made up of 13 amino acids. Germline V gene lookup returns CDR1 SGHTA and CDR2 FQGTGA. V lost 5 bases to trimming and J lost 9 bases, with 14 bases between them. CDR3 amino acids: CASSPHLEGEQFF. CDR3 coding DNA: TGTGCCAGCAGCCCCCACCTAGAGGGTGAGCAGTTCTTC.

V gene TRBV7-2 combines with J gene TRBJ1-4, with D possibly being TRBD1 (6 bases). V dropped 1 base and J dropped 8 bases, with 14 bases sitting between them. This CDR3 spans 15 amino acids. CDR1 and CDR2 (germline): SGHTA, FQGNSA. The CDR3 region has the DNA TGTGCCAGCAGCTTAGAGGCAGGGGCGTACGAAAAACTGTTTTTT. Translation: CASSLEAGAYEKLFF.

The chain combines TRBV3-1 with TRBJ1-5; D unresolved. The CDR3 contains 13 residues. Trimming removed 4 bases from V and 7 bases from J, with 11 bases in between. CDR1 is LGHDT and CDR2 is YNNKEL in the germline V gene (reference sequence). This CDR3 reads CASSPFGLQPQHF. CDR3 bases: TGTGCCAGCAGCCCATTCGGGTTACAGCCCCAGCATTTT. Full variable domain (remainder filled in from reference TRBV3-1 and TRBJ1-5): DTAVSQTPKYLVTQMGNDKSIKCEQNLGHDTMYWYKQDSKKFLKIMFSYNNKELIINETVPNRFSPKSPDKAHLNLHINSLELGDSAVYFCASSPFGLQPQHFGDGTRLSIL.

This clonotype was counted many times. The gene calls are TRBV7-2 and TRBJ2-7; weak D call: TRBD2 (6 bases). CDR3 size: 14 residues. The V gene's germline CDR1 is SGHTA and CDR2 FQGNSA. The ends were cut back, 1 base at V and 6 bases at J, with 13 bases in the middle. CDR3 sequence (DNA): TGTGCCAGCAGCTTAGTATCGGGAGAGGCCGAGCAGTACTTC. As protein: CASSLVSGEAEQYF.

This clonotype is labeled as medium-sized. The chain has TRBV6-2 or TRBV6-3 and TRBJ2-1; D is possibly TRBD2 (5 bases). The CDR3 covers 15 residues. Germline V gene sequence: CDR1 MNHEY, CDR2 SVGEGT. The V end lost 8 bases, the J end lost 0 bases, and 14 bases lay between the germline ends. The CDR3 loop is CASRKLVRSYNEQFF. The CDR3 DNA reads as TGTGCCAGCCGCAAACTAGTTCGCTCCTACAATGAGCAGTTCTTC.

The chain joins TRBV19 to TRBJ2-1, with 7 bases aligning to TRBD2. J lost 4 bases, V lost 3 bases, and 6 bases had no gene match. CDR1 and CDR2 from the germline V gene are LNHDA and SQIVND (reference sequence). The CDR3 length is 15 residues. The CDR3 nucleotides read TGTGCCAGTAGTATCCAGCGGGGAAAGTACAATGAGCAGTTCTTC. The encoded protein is CASSIQRGKYNEQFF.

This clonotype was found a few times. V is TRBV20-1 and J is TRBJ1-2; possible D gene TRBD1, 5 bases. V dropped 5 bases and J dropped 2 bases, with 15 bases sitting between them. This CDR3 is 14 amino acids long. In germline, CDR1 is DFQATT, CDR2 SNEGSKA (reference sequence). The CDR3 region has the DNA TGCAGTGCTTCTCCGGGGCAGGCGAACTATGGCTACACCTTC. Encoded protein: CSASPGQANYGYTF.

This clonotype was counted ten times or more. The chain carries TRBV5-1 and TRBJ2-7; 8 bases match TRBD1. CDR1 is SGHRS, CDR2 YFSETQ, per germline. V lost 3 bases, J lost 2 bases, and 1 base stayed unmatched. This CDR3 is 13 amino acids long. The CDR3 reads CASSWTGTYEQYF. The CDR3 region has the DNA TGCGCCAGCAGCTGGACAGGGACCTACGAGCAGTACTTC.

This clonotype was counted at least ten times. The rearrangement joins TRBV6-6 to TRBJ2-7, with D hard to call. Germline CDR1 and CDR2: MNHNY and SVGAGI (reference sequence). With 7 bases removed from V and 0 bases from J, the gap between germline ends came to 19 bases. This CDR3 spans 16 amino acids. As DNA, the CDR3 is TGTGCCAGCACCAAGCCAACTAACACATTCTCCTACGAGCAGTACTTC. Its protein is CASTKPTNTFSYEQYF.

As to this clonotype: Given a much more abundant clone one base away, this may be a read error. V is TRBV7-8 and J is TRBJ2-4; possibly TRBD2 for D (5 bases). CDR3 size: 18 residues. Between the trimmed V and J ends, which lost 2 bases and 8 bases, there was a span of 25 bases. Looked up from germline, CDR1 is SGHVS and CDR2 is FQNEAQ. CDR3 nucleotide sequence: TGTGCCAGCAGCTTAACTTCGACCGGCGCTGGCGGGCTTGACATTCAGTACTTC. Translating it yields CASSLTSTGAGGLDIQYF.

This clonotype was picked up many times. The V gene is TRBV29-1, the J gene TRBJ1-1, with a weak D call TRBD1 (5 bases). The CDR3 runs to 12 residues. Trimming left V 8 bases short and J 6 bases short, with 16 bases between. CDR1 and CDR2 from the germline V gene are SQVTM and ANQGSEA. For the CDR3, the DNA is TGCAGCTCGAGAACGGGGGAGGCTGAAGCTTTCTTT. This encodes CSSRTGEAEAFF.

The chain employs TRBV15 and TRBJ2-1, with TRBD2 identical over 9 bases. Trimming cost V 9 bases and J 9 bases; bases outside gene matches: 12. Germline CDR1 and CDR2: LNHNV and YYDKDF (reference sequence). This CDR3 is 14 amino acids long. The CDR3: CATARRGREGEQFF. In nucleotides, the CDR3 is TGTGCCACGGCCAGGCGCGGGAGGGAGGGTGAGCAGTTCTTC.

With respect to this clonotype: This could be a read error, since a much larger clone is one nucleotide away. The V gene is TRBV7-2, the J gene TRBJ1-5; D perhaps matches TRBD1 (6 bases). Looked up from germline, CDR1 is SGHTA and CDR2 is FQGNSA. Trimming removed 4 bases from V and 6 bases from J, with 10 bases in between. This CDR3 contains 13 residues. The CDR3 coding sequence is TGTGCCAGCAGCTCGGACAGTCGTCAGCCCCAGCATTTT. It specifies CASSSDSRQPQHF.

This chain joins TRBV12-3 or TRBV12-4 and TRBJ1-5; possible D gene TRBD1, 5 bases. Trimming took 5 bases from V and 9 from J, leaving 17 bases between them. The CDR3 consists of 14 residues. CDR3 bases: TGTGCCAGCAGTCCCACCGGGGGAGGTCGGCCCCAGCATTTT. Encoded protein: CASSPTGGGRPQHF.

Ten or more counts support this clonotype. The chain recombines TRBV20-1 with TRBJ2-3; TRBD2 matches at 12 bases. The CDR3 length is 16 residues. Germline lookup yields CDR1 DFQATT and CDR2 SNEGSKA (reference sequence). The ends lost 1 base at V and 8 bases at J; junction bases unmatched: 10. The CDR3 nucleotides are TGCAGTGCTAGAGCCTCTAGCGGGAGGGCCTCCTTTACGCAGTATTTT. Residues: CSARASSGRASFTQYF.

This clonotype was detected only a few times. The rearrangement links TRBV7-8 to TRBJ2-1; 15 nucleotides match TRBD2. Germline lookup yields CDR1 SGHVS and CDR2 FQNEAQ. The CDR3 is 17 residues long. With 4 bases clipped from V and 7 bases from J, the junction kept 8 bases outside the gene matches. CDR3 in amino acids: CASSSRGLAGGWNEQFF. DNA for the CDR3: TGTGCCAGCAGCTCCCGGGGACTAGCGGGAGGATGGAATGAGCAGTTCTTC. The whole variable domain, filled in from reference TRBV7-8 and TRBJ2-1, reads GAGVSQSPRYKVAKRGQDVALRCDPISGHVSLFWYQQALGQGPEFLTYFQNEAQLDKSGLPSDRFFAERPEGSVSTLKIQRTQQEDSAVYLCASSSRGLAGGWNEQFFGPGTRLTVL.

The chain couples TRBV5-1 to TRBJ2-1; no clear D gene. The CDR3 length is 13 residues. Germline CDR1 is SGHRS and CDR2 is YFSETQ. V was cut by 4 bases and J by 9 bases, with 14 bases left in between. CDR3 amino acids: CASSNLGRVEQFF. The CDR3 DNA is TGCGCCAGCAGCAACTTAGGTAGGGTTGAGCAGTTCTTC.

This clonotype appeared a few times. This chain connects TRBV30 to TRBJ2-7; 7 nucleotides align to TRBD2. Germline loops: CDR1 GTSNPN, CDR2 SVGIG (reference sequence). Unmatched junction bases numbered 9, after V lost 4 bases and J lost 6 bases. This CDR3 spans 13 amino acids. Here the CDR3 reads CAWIGAGVREQYF. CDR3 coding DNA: TGTGCCTGGATTGGGGCGGGAGTGCGCGAGCAGTACTTC.